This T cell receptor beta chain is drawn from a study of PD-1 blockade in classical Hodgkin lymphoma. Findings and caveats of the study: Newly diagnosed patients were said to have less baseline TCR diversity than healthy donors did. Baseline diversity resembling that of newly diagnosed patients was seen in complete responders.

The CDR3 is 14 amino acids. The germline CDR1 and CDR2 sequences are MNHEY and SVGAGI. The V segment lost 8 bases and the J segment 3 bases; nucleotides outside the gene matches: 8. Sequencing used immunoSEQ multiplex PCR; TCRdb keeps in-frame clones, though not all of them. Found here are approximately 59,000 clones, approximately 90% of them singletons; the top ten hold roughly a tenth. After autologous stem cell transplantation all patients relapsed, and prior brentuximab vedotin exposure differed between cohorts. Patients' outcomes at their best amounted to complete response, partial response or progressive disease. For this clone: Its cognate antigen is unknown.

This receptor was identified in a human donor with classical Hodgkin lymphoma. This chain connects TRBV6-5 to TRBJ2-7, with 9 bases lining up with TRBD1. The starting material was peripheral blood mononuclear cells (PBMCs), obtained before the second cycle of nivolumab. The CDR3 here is CASGSRQGVYEQYF. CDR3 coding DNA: TGTGCCAGCGGGAGTAGACAGGGGGTCTACGAGCAGTACTTC.